These 29 T cell receptor beta chains were all obtained from the same sample, sequenced in a study of T cells after posttransplantation cyclophosphamide. Here immunoSEQ multiplex PCR was the method, and the copy in TCRdb shows in-frame clones only, minus some. The sample consists of thousands of clones, 65% to 75% of them appearing once. The sample comprised memory CD8+ T cells sorted from blood. The receptors stem from a man between 50 and 59 years old.

The chain links TRBV5-6 to TRBJ2-3, with D hard to call. The CDR3 runs to 13 residues. The germline V and J ends were trimmed by 2 bases and 3 bases, with 7 bases remaining between them. CDR1 and CDR2 (germline): SGHDT, YYEEEE. The CDR3 here is CASSLTATDTQYF. In DNA form, the CDR3 reads TGTGCCAGCAGCTTAACTGCTACAGATACGCAGTATTTT.

This chain's CDR3 is CASSPRQGYEQYF. CDR3 DNA: TGTGCCAGCAGCCCACGACAGGGCTACGAGCAGTACTTC. The rearrangement joins TRBV7-8 to TRBJ2-7; 7 bases are shared with TRBD1. The CDR3 covers 13 residues. The ends lost 5 bases at V and 3 bases at J; junction bases unmatched: 4. Germline V gene data show CDR1 as SGHVS and CDR2 as FQNEAQ.

This clone was counted between two and nine times. The chain uses TRBV11-2 and TRBJ2-7; a possible D gene is TRBD1 (6 bases). This CDR3 contains 15 residues. Trimming took 1 base from V and 2 from J, leaving 12 bases between them. Germline V gene data show CDR1 as SGHAT and CDR2 as FQNNGV. This chain's CDR3 is CASSLVIWGPYEQYF. DNA of the CDR3: TGTGCCAGCAGCTTAGTTATCTGGGGGCCCTACGAGCAGTACTTC.

The chain joins TRBV2 to TRBJ2-1; 12 nucleotides match TRBD1. Losses at the gene ends were 5 bases for V and 9 bases for J; bases not matched to a gene: 11. Germline V gene lookup returns CDR1 SNHLY and CDR2 FYNNEI. CDR3 length: 16 amino acids. DNA for the CDR3: TGTGCCAGCAGTCCAAGCCGGGACAGGGGGCTTGGTGAGCAGTTCTTC. Translated: CASSPSRDRGLGEQFF.

V usage is TRBV13 and J usage is TRBJ1-6; no definite D call. V gave up 5 bases and J gave up 9 bases, with 11 bases separating them. This CDR3 region has 13 residues. Germline V CDR1 and CDR2: PRHDT, FYEKMQ (reference sequence). CDR3 coding DNA: TGTGCCAGCAGCCCCCGGGAGGCTTCACCCCTCCACTTT. Translating gives CASSPREASPLHF.

V and J are TRBV15 and TRBJ2-4; 16 nucleotides line up with TRBD2. Germline assignment: CDR1 LNHNV and CDR2 YYDKDF (reference sequence). The CDR3 consists of 21 residues. After removal of 0 bases from V and 2 bases from J, the junction contained 10 bases not matched to a gene. CDR3 loop: CATSRDRPGLAGGPTKNIQYF. The CDR3 DNA is TGTGCCACCAGCAGAGACCGACCGGGACTAGCGGGAGGGCCGACCAAAAACATTCAGTACTTC.

The genes are TRBV4-1 and TRBJ2-7, with 9 bases lining up with TRBD2. V lost 6 bases to trimming and J lost 2 bases; unmatched junction nucleotides: 5. CDR3 length: 14 residues. Germline CDR1 and CDR2: MGHRA and YSYEKL. The CDR3 coding sequence is TGCGCCAGCAGTTATAGCGGGGGCACCTACGAGCAGTACTTC. It translates to CASSYSGGTYEQYF.

The chain employs TRBV10-3 and TRBJ2-7, with D possibly TRBD1 on 5 matching bases. The CDR3 length is 14 residues. Trimming pared 4 bases from V and 0 bases from J, leaving 10 bases between. Germline assignment: CDR1 ENHRY and CDR2 SYGVKD. CDR3 nucleotide sequence: TGTGCCATCAGTGCGGACATCAGCTCCTACGAGCAGTACTTC. Encoded protein: CAISADISSYEQYF.

This clone was picked up one time. The chain links TRBV4-1 to TRBJ2-7; 9 bases line up with TRBD1. Germline V gene sequence: CDR1 MGHRA, CDR2 YSYEKL. The V and J ends lost 5 bases and 0 bases, in that order; junction bases with no gene match: 5. The CDR3 is 15 amino acids. The CDR3 loop is CASSSRQGGSYEQYF. The CDR3 DNA reads TGCGCCAGCAGCAGCCGACAGGGGGGCTCCTACGAGCAGTACTTC.

This chain uses TRBV27 with TRBJ2-7; 8 bases map to TRBD2. J was trimmed by 2 bases and V by 6 bases; bases with no gene match: 3. The CDR3 covers 13 residues. CDR1 is MNHEY, CDR2 SMNVEV, per germline (reference sequence). CDR3: CASSPGLAYEQYF. The CDR3 DNA reads TGTGCCAGCAGCCCGGGACTAGCCTACGAGCAGTACTTC.

This chain uses TRBV27 with TRBJ1-1; 9 bases match TRBD1. Germline V gene sequence: CDR1 MNHEY, CDR2 SMNVEV (reference sequence). The CDR3 totals 11 residues. V shed 7 bases, J shed 10 bases, and the junction held 4 bases outside the gene matches. The CDR3 here is CASKGGQGAFF. The CDR3 nucleotides are TGTGCCAGCAAAGGGGGACAGGGAGCTTTCTTT.

In its sample, this clone ranks as medium-sized (0.01 to 0.1%). V usage is TRBV19 and J usage is TRBJ2-2, with 10 bases lining up with TRBD2. This CDR3 contains 13 residues. Looked up from germline, CDR1 is LNHDA and CDR2 is SQIVND (reference sequence). The CDR3 reads CGVAGGRTGELFF. CDR3 nucleotide sequence: TGTGGGGTAGCGGGAGGACGGACCGGGGAGCTGTTTTTT.

This clone has just a few counts. This rearrangement joins TRBV28 to TRBJ1-4, with a tentative D call TRBD1 (5 bases). The V end lost 8 bases, the J end lost 0 bases, and 13 bases lay between the germline ends. The V gene's germline CDR1 is MDHEN and CDR2 SYDVKM. This CDR3 has 15 amino acids. In nucleotides, the CDR3 is TGTGCCAGCTTGGAGGGACTTGCAACTAATGAAAAACTGTTTTTT. Protein product: CASLEGLATNEKLFF.

This clone has only a few counts. The chain's CDR3 is CAWSERVGDYEQYF. The CDR3 DNA reads TGTGCCTGGAGTGAGAGGGTCGGGGACTACGAGCAGTACTTC. This rearrangement joins TRBV30 to TRBJ2-7, with TRBD2 as a possible D gene (5 bases). Germline values: CDR1 GTSNPN, CDR2 SVGIG (reference sequence). This CDR3 comprises 14 residues. V gave up 1 base and J gave up 3 bases, with 13 bases separating them.

The CDR3, as DNA: TGTGCCAGCAGCCATACAGGGGTATACACTGAAGCTTTCTTT. Its translation: CASSHTGVYTEAFF. This chain connects TRBV27 to TRBJ1-1, with 7 bases identical to TRBD1. Looked up from germline, CDR1 is MNHEY and CDR2 is SMNVEV (reference sequence). Trimming at V came to 6 bases and at J to 3 bases, leaving 7 bases not matched to a gene. The CDR3 totals 14 residues.

The chain carries TRBV5-1 and TRBJ2-1, with a weak D call TRBD2 (5 bases). Deletions cut 2 bases from V and 4 bases from J, with 7 bases between. Germline values: CDR1 SGHRS, CDR2 YFSETQ. The CDR3 sequence is 13 residues long. The CDR3 DNA sequence: TGCGCCAGCAGCTTTAGCGAATACAATGAGCAGTTCTTC. This translates into CASSFSEYNEQFF.

The chain has TRBV28 and TRBJ2-1; 9 nucleotides align to TRBD2. In germline, CDR1 is MDHEN, CDR2 SYDVKM. The CDR3 is 14 residues long. V shed 6 bases and J 0 bases; nucleotides not matched to a gene: 0. The CDR3 is CASRRGGSYNEQFF. The CDR3 region has the DNA TGTGCCAGCAGGCGGGGGGGCTCCTACAATGAGCAGTTCTTC.

This clone has only a few counts. V and J are TRBV6-1 and TRBJ1-1; D unclear. V gave up 7 bases and J gave up 4 bases, with 13 bases separating them. The germline CDR1 and CDR2 sequences are MNHNS and SASEGT. This CDR3 is built from 13 residues. The CDR3 sequence: CASNRDLGTEAFF. Here the CDR3 DNA reads TGTGCCAGCAACCGGGATCTTGGCACTGAAGCTTTCTTT.

The table lists this clone with a few counts. The gene calls are TRBV6-1 and TRBJ2-2; D is perhaps TRBD1 (6 bases). The CDR3 is 13 residues long. V was pared by 8 bases and J by 3 bases, with 10 bases between. Germline CDR1 reads MNHNS; CDR2 reads SASEGT. CDR3 nucleotides: TGTGCCAGCCAAACAGGGTACACCGGGGAGCTGTTTTTT. It encodes CASQTGYTGELFF.

This CDR3 is CASSLNNEKLFF. CDR3 DNA: TGCGCCAGCAGCCTTAATAATGAAAAACTGTTTTTT. The chain combines TRBV4-1 with TRBJ1-4, with D hard to call. Germline CDR1 and CDR2: MGHRA and YSYEKL. CDR3 length: 12 amino acids. Trimming cost V 4 bases and J 4 bases, with 4 bases left between them.

This clone was observed a few times. The chain recombines TRBV28 with TRBJ2-7, with TRBD1 matching 7 bases. V gave up 5 bases and J gave up 6 bases; unmatched junction bases: 10. Germline values: CDR1 MDHEN, CDR2 SYDVKM. CDR3 size: 14 residues. The CDR3 DNA reads TGTGCCAGCAGTCCTCCGACAGGGTGGGCCGAGCAGTACTTC. Translation: CASSPPTGWAEQYF.

The J gene is TRBJ2-7, the V gene TRBV5-4; 11 bases fit TRBD2. V dropped 0 bases and J dropped 6; count of bases not matched to a gene: 5. Germline CDR1 is SGHNT and CDR2 is YYREEE (reference sequence). The CDR3 runs 15 residues. CDR3: CASSLVAGGLSEQYF. As DNA, the CDR3 is TGTGCCAGCAGCTTGGTAGCGGGAGGGCTTAGCGAGCAGTACTTC.

The chain has TRBV9 and TRBJ2-5, with TRBD2 matching over 8 bases. The J call may be wrong; the DNA end is better matched by TRBJ2-7. Germline V gene data show CDR1 as SGDLS and CDR2 as YYNGEE. The CDR3 has 15 residues. In DNA form, the CDR3 reads TGTGCCAGCAGCGTAGGGGGCGGGGGGATCTTCGAGCAGTACTTC. Translated, it gives CASSVGGGGIFEQYF.

The chain combines TRBV4-3 with TRBJ2-1, with 8 bases matching TRBD2. The CDR3 has 16 amino acids. Germline values: CDR1 LGHNA, CDR2 YSLEER. The V segment lost 0 bases and the J segment 15 bases; nucleotides outside the gene matches: 16. DNA of the CDR3: TGCGCCAGCAGCCAAGATAGGGCGTTGGCGGGGGGTGGTCTGTTCTTC. Translated, it gives CASSQDRALAGGGLFF.

The chain has TRBV7-9 and TRBJ2-1; unclear D gene. The CDR3 runs 13 residues. V lost 3 bases and J lost 7, with 10 bases in between. CDR1 is SEHNR and CDR2 is FQNEAQ in the germline V gene (reference sequence). CDR3 sequence: CASSFARWNEQFF. For the CDR3, the DNA is TGTGCCAGCAGCTTCGCACGGTGGAATGAGCAGTTCTTC. The full variable domain, in which reference TRBV7-9 and TRBJ2-1 provide the parts outside the CDR3, is DTGVSQNPRHKITKRGQNVTFRCDPISEHNRLYWYRQTLGQGPEFLTYFQNEAQLEKSRLLSDRFSAERPKGSFSTLEIQRTEQGDSAMYLCASSFARWNEQFFGPGTRLTVL.

Only a few counts were recorded for this clone. This chain links TRBV7-8 with TRBJ2-7; D perhaps matches TRBD2 (5 bases). Germline loops: CDR1 SGHVS, CDR2 FQNEAQ. CDR3 length: 12 amino acids. The ends were cut back, 11 bases at V and 3 bases at J, with 14 bases in the middle. The CDR3 loop is CAFVGEDYEQYF. CDR3 DNA sequence: TGTGCCTTCGTCGGGGAAGACTACGAGCAGTACTTC.

The chain joins TRBV28 to TRBJ1-2; possibly TRBD1 for D (5 bases). Germline CDR1 reads MDHEN; CDR2 reads SYDVKM. Trimming removed 4 bases from V and 3 bases from J, with 15 bases in between. This CDR3 is 15 amino acids long. The CDR3 DNA reads as TGTGCCAGCAGTTCCACTACAGGTGTTGACTATGGCTACACCTTC. As protein: CASSSTTGVDYGYTF.

The CDR3 is CASSQDARGSIGELFF. CDR3 DNA: TGCGCCAGCAGCCAAGATGCCAGGGGCTCCATCGGGGAGCTGTTTTTT. This chain joins TRBV4-1 and TRBJ2-2, with D tentatively TRBD1 (6 bases). The germline V gene encodes CDR1 MGHRA and CDR2 YSYEKL. The CDR3 runs 16 residues. V lost 0 bases to trimming and J lost 7 bases, with 15 bases between them.

J is TRBJ2-3 and V is TRBV28, with D possibly TRBD2 on 6 matching bases. The CDR3 sequence is 14 residues long. Germline V gene lookup returns CDR1 MDHEN and CDR2 SYDVKM. V gave up 5 bases and J gave up 0 bases, with 9 bases separating them. CDR3 in DNA: TGTGCCAGCAGTCGACTAGTAAGCACAGATACGCAGTATTTT. Its translation is CASSRLVSTDTQYF.